The 5 T cell receptor beta chains below come from one sample, sequenced in a study of a mutant IDH1 vaccine in newly diagnosed glioma. The data were produced by immunoSEQ multiplex PCR, yet TCRdb's version contains in-frame clones alone and is incomplete. The data show about 130,000 clones, about four fifths seen once. Time point meaning: week 11, during vaccination. A 20-mer mutant IDH1 peptide at 300 ug was injected subcutaneously with topical imiquimod. These TCRs are of unknown antigen specificity. Sequencing used PBMCs, obtained from a glioma patient whose treatment included an IDH1 peptide vaccine. The receptors were sampled from a man aged 35 to 55 with glioma.

The chain links TRBV2 to TRBJ1-1; D might be TRBD1 (6 bases). V was shortened by 3 bases and J by 0 bases, with 26 bases between the two germline ends. The CDR3 sequence is 20 residues long. Germline CDR1 is SNHLY and CDR2 is FYNNEI. In nucleotides, the CDR3 is TGTGCCAGCAGTGACTCCTCGGGGGACGGGACACTGGGGATGAACACTGAAGCTTTCTTT. This translates into CASSDSSGDGTLGMNTEAFF.

The chain has TRBV28 and TRBJ2-5; D may be TRBD2 (7 bases). The CDR3 loop spans 13 amino acids. The germline gives CDR1 MDHEN, CDR2 SYDVKM. Trimming took off 9 bases at V and 2 bases at J, with 13 bases between the two ends. The CDR3 protein is CASAGAQQETQYF. Written as DNA, the CDR3 is TGTGCCAGTGCGGGGGCCCAGCAAGAGACCCAGTACTTC.

V usage is TRBV7-2 and J usage is TRBJ2-3, with a tentative D call TRBD1 (6 bases). The ends were cut back, 11 bases at V and 0 bases at J, with 12 bases in the middle. Germline CDR1 reads SGHTA; CDR2 reads FQGNSA. This CDR3 is built from 13 residues. The DNA of the CDR3 is TGTGCCGAGGGGACACCTAGCACAGATACGCAGTATTTT. Amino acid sequence: CAEGTPSTDTQYF.

The chain uses TRBV4-3 and TRBJ2-2; tentative D call: TRBD2 (5 bases). Germline CDR1 reads LGHNA; CDR2 reads YSLEER. The CDR3 spans 15 residues. Trimming shortened V by 0 bases and J by 7 bases, and 12 bases separated the two germline ends. As DNA, the CDR3 is TGCGCCAGCAGCCAAGATCGGGAAGGGAGCGGGGAGCTGTTTTTT. Translating gives CASSQDREGSGELFF.

Only one count was recorded for this clone. This chain uses TRBV29-1 with TRBJ2-1; D is perhaps TRBD2 (5 bases). The ends were cut back, 4 bases at V and 9 bases at J, with 13 bases in the middle. The CDR3 sequence is 12 residues long. Looked up from germline, CDR1 is SQVTM and CDR2 is ANQGSEA. The CDR3 region is CSVVPKAVEQFF. CDR3 coding DNA: TGCAGCGTTGTTCCTAAAGCGGTTGAGCAGTTCTTC.